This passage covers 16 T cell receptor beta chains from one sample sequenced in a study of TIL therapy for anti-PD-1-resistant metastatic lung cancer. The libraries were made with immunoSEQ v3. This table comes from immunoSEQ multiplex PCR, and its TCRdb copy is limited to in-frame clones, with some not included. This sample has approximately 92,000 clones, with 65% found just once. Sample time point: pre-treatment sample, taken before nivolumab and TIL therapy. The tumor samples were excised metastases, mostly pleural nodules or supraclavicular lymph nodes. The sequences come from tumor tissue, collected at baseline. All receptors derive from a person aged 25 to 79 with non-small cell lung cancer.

CDR3 in DNA: TGCGCCAGCAGCTCGCAGGTGCGACCTAGCGTCTCCTACGAGCAGTACTTC. Protein: CASSSQVRPSVSYEQYF. V and J are TRBV5-1 and TRBJ2-7; tentatively, D is TRBD2 (6 bases). V lost 3 bases and J lost 0, with 19 bases in between. This CDR3 is 17 amino acids long. Germline assignment: CDR1 SGHRS and CDR2 YFSETQ.

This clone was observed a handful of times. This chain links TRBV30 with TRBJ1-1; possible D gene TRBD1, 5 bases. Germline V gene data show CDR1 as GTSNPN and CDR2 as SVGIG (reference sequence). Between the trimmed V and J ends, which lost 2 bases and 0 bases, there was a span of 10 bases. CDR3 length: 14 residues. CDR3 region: CAWSPGGMNTEAFF. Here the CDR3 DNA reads TGTGCCTGGAGTCCTGGGGGGATGAACACTGAAGCTTTCTTT.

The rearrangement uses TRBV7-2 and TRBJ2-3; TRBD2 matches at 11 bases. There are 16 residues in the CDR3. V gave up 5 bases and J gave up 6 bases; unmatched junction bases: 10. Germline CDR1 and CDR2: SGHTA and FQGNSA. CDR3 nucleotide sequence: TGTGCCAGCAGCCCTGGGACTAGCGGTCCATTGGATACGCAGTATTTT. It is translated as CASSPGTSGPLDTQYF.

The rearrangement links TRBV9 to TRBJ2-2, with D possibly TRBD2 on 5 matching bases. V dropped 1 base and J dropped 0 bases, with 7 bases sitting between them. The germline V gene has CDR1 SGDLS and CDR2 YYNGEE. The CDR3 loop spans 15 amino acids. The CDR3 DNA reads TGTGCCAGCAGCGTAACGGGGACGAACACCGGGGAGCTGTTTTTT. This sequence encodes CASSVTGTNTGELFF.

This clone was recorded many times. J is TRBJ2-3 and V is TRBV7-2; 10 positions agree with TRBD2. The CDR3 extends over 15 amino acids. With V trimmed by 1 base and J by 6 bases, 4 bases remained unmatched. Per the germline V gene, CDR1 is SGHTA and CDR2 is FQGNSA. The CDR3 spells CASSLGLAGVDTQYF. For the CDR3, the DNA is TGTGCCAGCAGCTTAGGTCTAGCGGGGGTTGATACGCAGTATTTT.

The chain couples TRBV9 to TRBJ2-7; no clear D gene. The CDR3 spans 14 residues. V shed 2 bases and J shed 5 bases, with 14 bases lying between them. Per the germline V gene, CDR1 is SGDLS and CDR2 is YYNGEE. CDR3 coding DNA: TGTGCCAGCAGCGTGGGTAGAACAGTCGACGAGCAGTACTTC. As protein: CASSVGRTVDEQYF.

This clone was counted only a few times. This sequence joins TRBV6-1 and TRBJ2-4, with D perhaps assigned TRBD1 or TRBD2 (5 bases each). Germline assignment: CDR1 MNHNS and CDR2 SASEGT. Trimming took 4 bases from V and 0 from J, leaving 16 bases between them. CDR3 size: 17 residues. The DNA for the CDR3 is TGTGCCAGCAGTGGGGCGCTACAGGACTTAGCCAAAAACATTCAGTACTTC. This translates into CASSGALQDLAKNIQYF.

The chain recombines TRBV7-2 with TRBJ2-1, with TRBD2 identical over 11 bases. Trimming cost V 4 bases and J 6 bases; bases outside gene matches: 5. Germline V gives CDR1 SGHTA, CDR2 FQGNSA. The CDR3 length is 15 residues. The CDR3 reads CASSSPTSGGNEQFF. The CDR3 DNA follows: TGTGCCAGCAGCTCGCCCACTAGCGGGGGCAATGAGCAGTTCTTC.

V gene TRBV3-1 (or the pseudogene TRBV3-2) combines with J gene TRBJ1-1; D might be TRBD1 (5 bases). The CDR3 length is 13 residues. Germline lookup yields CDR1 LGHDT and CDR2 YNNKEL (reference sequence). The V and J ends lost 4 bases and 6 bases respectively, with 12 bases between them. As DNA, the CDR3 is TGTGCCAGCAGCCGTCTCAGAGGGGCTGAAGCTTTCTTT. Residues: CASSRLRGAEAFF.

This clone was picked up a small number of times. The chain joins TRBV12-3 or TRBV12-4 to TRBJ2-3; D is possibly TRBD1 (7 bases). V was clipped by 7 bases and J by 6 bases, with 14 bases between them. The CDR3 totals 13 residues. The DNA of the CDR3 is TGTGCCAGCACCCCAGGGGGGTTGGATACGCAGTATTTT. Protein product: CASTPGGLDTQYF.

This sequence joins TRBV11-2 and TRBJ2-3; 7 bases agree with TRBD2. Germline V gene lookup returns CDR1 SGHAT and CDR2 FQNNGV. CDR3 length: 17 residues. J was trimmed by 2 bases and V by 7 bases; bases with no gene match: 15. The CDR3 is CASTPWGTSEPTDTQYF. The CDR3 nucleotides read TGTGCCAGCACTCCCTGGGGTACTAGCGAACCCACAGATACGCAGTATTTT.

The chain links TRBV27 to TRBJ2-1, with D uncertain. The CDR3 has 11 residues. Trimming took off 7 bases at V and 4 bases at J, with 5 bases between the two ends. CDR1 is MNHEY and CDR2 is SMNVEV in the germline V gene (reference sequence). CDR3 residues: CASTLYNEQFF. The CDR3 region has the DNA TGTGCCAGCACCCTGTACAATGAGCAGTTCTTC.

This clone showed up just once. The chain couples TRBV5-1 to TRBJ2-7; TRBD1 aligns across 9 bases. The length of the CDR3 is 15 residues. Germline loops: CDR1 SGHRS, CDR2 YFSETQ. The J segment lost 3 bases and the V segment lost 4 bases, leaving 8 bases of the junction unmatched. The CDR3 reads CASSTQQGAIYEQYF. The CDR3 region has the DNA TGCGCCAGCAGCACTCAACAGGGGGCTATCTACGAGCAGTACTTC.

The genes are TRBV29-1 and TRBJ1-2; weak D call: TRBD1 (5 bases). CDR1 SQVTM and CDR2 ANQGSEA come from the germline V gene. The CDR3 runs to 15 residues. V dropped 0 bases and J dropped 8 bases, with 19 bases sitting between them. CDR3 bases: TGCAGCGTTGAAGAATGGGGGAACCAGGGTATCGGCTACACCTTC. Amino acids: CSVEEWGNQGIGYTF. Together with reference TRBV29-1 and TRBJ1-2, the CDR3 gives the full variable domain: SAVISQKPSRDICQRGTSLTIQCQVDSQVTMMFWYRQQPGQSLTLIATANQGSEATYESGFVIDKFPISRPNLTFSTLTVSNMSPEDSSIYLCSVEEWGNQGIGYTFGSGTRLTVV.

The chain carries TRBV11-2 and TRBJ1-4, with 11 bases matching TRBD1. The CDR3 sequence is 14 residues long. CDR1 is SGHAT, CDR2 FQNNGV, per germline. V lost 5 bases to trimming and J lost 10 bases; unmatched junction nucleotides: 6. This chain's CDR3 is CASSQRDRGLKLFF. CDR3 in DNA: TGTGCCAGCAGCCAAAGGGACAGGGGGTTAAAACTGTTTTTT.

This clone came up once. CDR3 in DNA: TGTGCCAGCAGCTTAGCGCTTGGCAGAAACACAGATACGCAGTATTTT. As protein: CASSLALGRNTDTQYF. This chain links TRBV7-2 with TRBJ2-3, with D uncertain. V dropped 0 bases and J dropped 2 bases, with 12 bases sitting between them. Per the germline V gene, CDR1 is SGHTA and CDR2 is FQGNSA. CDR3 length: 16 amino acids.